This T cell receptor beta chain is from a study of blood T cell repertoires in COVID-19. For the study at large: Sites across the United States, Italy and Spain contributed samples from acute and convalescent COVID-19. Sources were T cells, B-cell-depleted T cells, or PBMCs; the material itself was cDNA or gDNA.

The CDR3 runs to 19 residues. With 3 bases clipped from V and 1 base from J, the junction kept 16 bases outside the gene matches. Germline V gene lookup returns CDR1 ENHRY and CDR2 SYGVKD. Per the authors' pipeline: Quantification of nucleated cells was approximated via reference gene primer amplification. Profiled with immunoSEQ multiplex PCR; TCRdb holds only in-frame clones, not every one. V, J and clone size are taken as reported in that table, and D and trimming were inferred from the DNA itself. Among about 190,000 clones listed, around 85% were seen once. The sequencing sample was made of peripheral blood. V gene TRBV10-3 combines with J gene TRBJ1-2; 8 bases are shared with TRBD1. This clonotype was sampled from a woman in her fifties or sixties with acute or convalescent COVID-19. The CDR3 bases are TGTGCCATCAGTGACCCGAGGGGGGACAGGATTACTCGTAACTATGGCTACACCTTC. Protein product: CAISDPRGDRITRNYGYTF.